The T cell receptor (beta chain) described here comes from a study of blood T cell repertoires in COVID-19. In the study overall: Sites in the United States, Italy and Spain provided acute and convalescent COVID-19 samples. T cells, B-cell-depleted T cells, or PBMCs provided the cDNA or gDNA that served as material.

Recruited during active infection, patients (from Seattle) were subsequently followed longitudinally. The CDR3 loop spans 12 amino acids. Looked up from germline, CDR1 is SQVTM and CDR2 is ANQGSEA. Trimming cost V 7 bases and J 4 bases; bases outside gene matches: 3. Original processing notes: Reference gene primer amplification in the assay estimated nucleated cell counts. Produced via immunoSEQ multiplex PCR; TCRdb's table is partial and in-frame only. V and J calls and clone size come straight from that table; D and trimming were deduced from the DNA. The sample has about 160,000 clones, around 86% seen once.

This receptor was taken from a man between 60 and 70 years old with COVID-19, enrolled during active disease. The sample taken for sequencing was peripheral blood. The chain couples TRBV29-1 to TRBJ1-5; the match to TRBD1 covers 8 bases. The CDR3 DNA reads as TGCAGCGGGGGACAGGAAAATCAGCCCCAGCATTTT. It codes for CSGGQENQPQHF.